This T cell receptor beta chain is from a study of T cells in Graves' hyperthyroidism and ophthalmopathy. Overall study findings and caveats: For ophthalmopathy, model prediction preceded onset by a median roughly 6.5 months. Most clonotypes expanded in thyroid above 0.001 were likewise present in blood.

The CDR3 loop spans 15 amino acids. V lost 2 bases, J lost 7 bases, and 17 bases lay in between. CDR1 is SGHAT and CDR2 is FQNNGV in the germline V gene. This clonotype was counted ten times or more. The antigen is undetermined. TCR beta CDR3 sequences were amplified from RNA transcripts. A first-round RT-PCR of the TCR CDR3 used the HTBI primer set. TCRdb reprocessed the multiplex PCR reads via MiXCR and lists one record per CDR3 protein. The table lists about 420,000 distinct CDR3 sequences, 12% to 15% of them singletons, with 5% to 6% in the top ten. The receptor comes from a woman aged 18 to 35 with Graves' hyperthyroidism. Sequenced: blood. The chain couples TRBV11-2 to TRBJ1-2; D is ambiguous. CDR3 sequence (DNA): TGTGCCAGCAGCTTACCCCTAATGGCCGGACGTGGCTACACCTTC. This codes for CASSLPLMAGRGYTF.